This TCR beta chain came from a study of control samples from healthy donors and cancer patients. Between the trimmed V and J ends, which lost 5 bases and 1 base, there was a span of 14 bases. The CDR3 has 15 residues. Germline CDR1 is SEHNR and CDR2 is FQNEAQ (reference sequence). Sequencing used immunoSEQ multiplex PCR; TCRdb keeps in-frame clones, though not all of them. There are 130,000 or so clones in the sample; approximately 94% occur only once, and around 13% lies in the top ten. Input material: blood. This clonotype originated in a man in his forties in good health. The chain joins TRBV7-9 to TRBJ1-1, with a tentative D call TRBD1 (6 bases). CDR3: CASSMVAGANTEAFF. The CDR3, as DNA: TGTGCCAGCAGCATGGTAGCGGGGGCGAACACTGAAGCTTTCTTT.